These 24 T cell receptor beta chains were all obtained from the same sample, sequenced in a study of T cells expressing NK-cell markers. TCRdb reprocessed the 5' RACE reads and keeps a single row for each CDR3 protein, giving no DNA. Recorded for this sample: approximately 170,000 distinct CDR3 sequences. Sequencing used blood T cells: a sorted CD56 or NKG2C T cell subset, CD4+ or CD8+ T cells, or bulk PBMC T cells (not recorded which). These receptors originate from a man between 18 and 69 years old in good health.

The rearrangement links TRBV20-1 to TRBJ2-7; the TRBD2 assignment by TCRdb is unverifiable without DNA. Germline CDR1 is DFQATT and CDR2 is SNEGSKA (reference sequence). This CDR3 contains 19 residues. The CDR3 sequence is CSARDFWSSGESEVDEQYF.

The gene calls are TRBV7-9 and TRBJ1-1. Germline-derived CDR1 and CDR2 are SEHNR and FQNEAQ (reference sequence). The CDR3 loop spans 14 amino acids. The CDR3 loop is CASSPPTKRTEAFF.

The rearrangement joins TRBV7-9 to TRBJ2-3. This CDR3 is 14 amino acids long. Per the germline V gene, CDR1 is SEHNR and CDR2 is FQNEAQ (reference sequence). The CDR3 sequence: CASSQPVGTDTQYF.

The CDR3 sequence: CASGAGGPSGTGELFF. The chain recombines TRBV12-3 or TRBV12-4 with TRBJ2-2; TCRdb outputs TRBD2, but without DNA this stays unchecked. The CDR3 loop spans 16 amino acids.

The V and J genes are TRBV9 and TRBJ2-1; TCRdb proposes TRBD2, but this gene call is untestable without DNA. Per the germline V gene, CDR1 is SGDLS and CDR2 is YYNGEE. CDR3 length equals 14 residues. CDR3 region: CASSVAVHPNEQFF.

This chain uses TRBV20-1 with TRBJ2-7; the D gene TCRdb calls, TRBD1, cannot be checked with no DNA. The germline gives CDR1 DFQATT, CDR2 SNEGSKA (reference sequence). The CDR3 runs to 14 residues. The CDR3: CSALGTGASYEQYF.

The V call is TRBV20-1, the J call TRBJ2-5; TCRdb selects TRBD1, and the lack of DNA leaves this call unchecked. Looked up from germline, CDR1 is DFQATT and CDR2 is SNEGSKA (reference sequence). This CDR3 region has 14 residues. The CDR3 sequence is CSARPEGWGETQYF.

CDR3 sequence: CASSQGRQANTEAFF. The rearrangement links TRBV4-1 to TRBJ1-1. Germline V gene sequence: CDR1 MGHRA, CDR2 YSYEKL. The CDR3 spans 15 residues.

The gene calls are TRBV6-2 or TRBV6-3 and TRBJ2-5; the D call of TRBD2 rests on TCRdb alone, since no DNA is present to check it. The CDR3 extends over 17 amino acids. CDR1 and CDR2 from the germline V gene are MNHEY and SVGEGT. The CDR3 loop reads CASSYPGTSGVQETQYF.

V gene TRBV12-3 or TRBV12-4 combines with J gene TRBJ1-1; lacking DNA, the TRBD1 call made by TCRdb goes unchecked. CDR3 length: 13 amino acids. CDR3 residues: CASSPGTGTEAFF.

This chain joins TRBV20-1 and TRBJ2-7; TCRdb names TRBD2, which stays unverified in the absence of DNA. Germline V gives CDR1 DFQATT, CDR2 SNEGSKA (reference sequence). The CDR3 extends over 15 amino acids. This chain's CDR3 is CSARDRGTSGDEQYF.

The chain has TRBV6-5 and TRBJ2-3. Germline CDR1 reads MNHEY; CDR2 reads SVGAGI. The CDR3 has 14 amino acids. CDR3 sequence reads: CASSYYDSTDTQYF.

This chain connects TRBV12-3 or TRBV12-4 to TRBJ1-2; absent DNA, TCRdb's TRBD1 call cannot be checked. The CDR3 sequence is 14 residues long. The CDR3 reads CASSLDRANYGYTF.

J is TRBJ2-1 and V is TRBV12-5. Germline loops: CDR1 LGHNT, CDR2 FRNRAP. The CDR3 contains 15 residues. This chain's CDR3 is CASGPSRIDYNEQFF.

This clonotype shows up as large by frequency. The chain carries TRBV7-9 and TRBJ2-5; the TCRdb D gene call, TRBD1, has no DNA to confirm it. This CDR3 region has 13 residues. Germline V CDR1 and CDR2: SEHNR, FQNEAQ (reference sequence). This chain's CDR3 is CASSWGAEETQYF.

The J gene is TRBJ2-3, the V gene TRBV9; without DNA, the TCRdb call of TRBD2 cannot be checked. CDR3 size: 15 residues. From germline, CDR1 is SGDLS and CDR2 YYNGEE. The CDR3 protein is CASSSDFRSTDTQYF.

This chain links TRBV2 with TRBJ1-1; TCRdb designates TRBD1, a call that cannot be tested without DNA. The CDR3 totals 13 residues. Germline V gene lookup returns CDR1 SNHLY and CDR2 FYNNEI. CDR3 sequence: CASSYIGGTEAFF. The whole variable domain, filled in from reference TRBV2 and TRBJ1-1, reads EPEVTQTPSHQVTQMGQEVILRCVPISNHLYFYWYRQILGQKVEFLVSFYNNEISEKSEIFDDQFSVERPDGSNFTLKIRSTKLEDSAMYFCASSYIGGTEAFFGQGTRLTVV.

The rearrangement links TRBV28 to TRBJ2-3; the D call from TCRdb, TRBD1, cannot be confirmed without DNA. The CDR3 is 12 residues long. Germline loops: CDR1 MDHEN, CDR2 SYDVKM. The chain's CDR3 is CASSLPGGTQYF.

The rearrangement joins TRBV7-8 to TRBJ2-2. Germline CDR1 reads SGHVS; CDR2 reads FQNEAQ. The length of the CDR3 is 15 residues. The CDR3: CASSFYRVSSGELFF. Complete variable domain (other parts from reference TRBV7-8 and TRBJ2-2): GAGVSQSPRYKVAKRGQDVALRCDPISGHVSLFWYQQALGQGPEFLTYFQNEAQLDKSGLPSDRFFAERPEGSVSTLKIQRTQQEDSAVYLCASSFYRVSSGELFFGEGSRLTVL.

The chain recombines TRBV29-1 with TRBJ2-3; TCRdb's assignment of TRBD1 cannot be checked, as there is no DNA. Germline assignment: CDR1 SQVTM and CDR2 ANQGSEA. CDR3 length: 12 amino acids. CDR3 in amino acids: CSVPLSTDTQYF.

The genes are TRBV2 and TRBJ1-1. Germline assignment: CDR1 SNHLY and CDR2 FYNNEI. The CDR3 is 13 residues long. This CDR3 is CASRDSSHTEAFF.

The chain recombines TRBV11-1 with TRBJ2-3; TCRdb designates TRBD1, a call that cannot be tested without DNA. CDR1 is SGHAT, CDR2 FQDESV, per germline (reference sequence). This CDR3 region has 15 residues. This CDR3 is CASSLGPGARDTQYF.

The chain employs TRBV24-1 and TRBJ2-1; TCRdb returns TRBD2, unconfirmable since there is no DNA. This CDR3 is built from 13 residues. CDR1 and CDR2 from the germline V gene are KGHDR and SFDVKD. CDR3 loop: CATSDFGRGEQFF.

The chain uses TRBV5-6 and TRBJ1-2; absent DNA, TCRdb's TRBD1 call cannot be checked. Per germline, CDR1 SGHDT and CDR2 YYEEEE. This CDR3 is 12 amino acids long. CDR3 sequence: CASSRQSYGYTF.